The next 15 T cell receptor beta chains were all read from a single sample in a study of radiotherapy plus CTLA-4 blockade in lung cancer. TCRdb keeps only in-frame clones here, not all; method: immunoSEQ multiplex PCR. The sample lists 95,000 to 150,000 clones; 70% to 90% were seen once. The input for sequencing was peripheral blood, taken from a patient treated with radiotherapy plus ipilimumab. These receptors all stem from a human donor with non-small cell lung cancer that progressed on radiotherapy plus ipilimumab.

This chain joins TRBV30 and TRBJ1-1; a possible D gene is TRBD1 (5 bases). V was cut by 1 base and J by 6 bases, with 18 bases left in between. This CDR3 is built from 15 residues. Looked up from germline, CDR1 is GTSNPN and CDR2 is SVGIG (reference sequence). This CDR3 is CAWSDHRALGAEAFF. The DNA for the CDR3 is TGTGCCTGGAGTGACCACCGGGCGCTGGGGGCTGAAGCTTTCTTT. The full variable domain, in which reference TRBV30 and TRBJ1-1 provide the parts outside the CDR3, is SQTIHQWPATLVQPVGSPLSLECTVEGTSNPNLYWYRQAAGRGLQLLFYSVGIGQISSEVPQNLSASRPQDRQFILSSKKLLLSDSGFYLCAWSDHRALGAEAFFGQGTRLTVV.

The V gene is TRBV30, the J gene TRBJ2-3, with D possibly being TRBD1 or TRBD2 (6 bases each). The CDR3 has 15 amino acids. Germline V CDR1 and CDR2: GTSNPN, SVGIG (reference sequence). Trimming pared 5 bases from V and 0 bases from J, leaving 15 bases between. CDR3 nucleotide sequence: TGTGCCTGGGGAAGGCGGAGGGGGAGCACAGATACGCAGTATTTT. Amino acids: CAWGRRRGSTDTQYF.

V is TRBV7-2 and J is TRBJ2-2, with 9 bases identical to TRBD2. Per germline, CDR1 SGHTA and CDR2 FQGNSA. With 4 bases clipped from V and 2 bases from J, the junction kept 11 bases outside the gene matches. This CDR3 contains 18 residues. The CDR3 spells CASSSWRGRAENTGELFF. The CDR3 DNA reads as TGTGCCAGCAGCTCCTGGCGCGGGAGGGCCGAAAACACCGGGGAGCTGTTTTTT.

V is TRBV12-5 and J is TRBJ2-5; TRBD1 agrees at 8 bases. Germline V gives CDR1 LGHNT, CDR2 FRNRAP. The length of the CDR3 is 15 residues. The trim removed 1 base at V and 7 bases at J, leaving 8 bases unmatched. In DNA, the CDR3 is TGTGCTAGTGGTTTGGGGACAGGGTTAGGGGCGACCCAGTACTTC. This sequence encodes CASGLGTGLGATQYF. The variable domain in full, with the rest retrieved from reference TRBV12-5 and TRBJ2-5, is DARVTQTPRHKVTEMGQEVTMRCQPILGHNTVFWYRQTMMQGLELLAYFRNRAPLDDSGMPKDRFSAEMPDATLATLKIQPSEPRDSAVYFCASGLGTGLGATQYFGPGTRLLVL.

The V gene is TRBV5-4, the J gene TRBJ2-3; no definite D call. Trimming left V 4 bases short and J 2 bases short, with 14 bases between. This CDR3 has 15 residues. The germline CDR1 and CDR2 sequences are SGHNT and YYREEE (reference sequence). The CDR3 DNA is TGTGCCAGCAGCCCGGTAGGCAGGAACACAGATACGCAGTATTTT. Translating it yields CASSPVGRNTDTQYF.

The chain combines TRBV5-1 with TRBJ1-1; a weak D match, TRBD1 (5 bases). CDR1 SGHRS and CDR2 YFSETQ come from the germline V gene. There are 17 residues in the CDR3. Trimming stripped 0 bases from V and 4 bases from J, with 19 bases between. The CDR3 coding sequence is TGCGCCAGCAGCTTGGCCCCTACAGGTCCCACGGCCACTGAAGCTTTCTTT. Its translation is CASSLAPTGPTATEAFF. Together with reference TRBV5-1 and TRBJ1-1, the CDR3 gives the full variable domain: KAGVTQTPRYLIKTRGQQVTLSCSPISGHRSVSWYQQTPGQGLQFLFEYFSETQRNKGNFPGRFSGRQFSNSRSEMNVSTLELGDSALYLCASSLAPTGPTATEAFFGQGTRLTVV.

The chain couples TRBV30 to TRBJ1-1; D unclear. Germline-derived CDR1 and CDR2 are GTSNPN and SVGIG (reference sequence). Deletions cut 4 bases from V and 3 bases from J, with 15 bases between. The CDR3 spans 14 residues. The CDR3, as DNA: TGTGCCTGGACCAGGACGGGAGGAGACACTGAAGCTTTCTTT. Encoded protein: CAWTRTGGDTEAFF.

V gene TRBV9 combines with J gene TRBJ2-2, with 7 bases that match TRBD2. The CDR3 has 15 residues. Germline CDR1 SGDLS, CDR2 YYNGEE. With 4 bases clipped from V and 5 bases from J, the junction kept 8 bases outside the gene matches. The CDR3 nucleotides are TGTGCCAGCAGCAGAGTGGGAGGGCCTACCGGGGAGCTGTTTTTT. Translated, it gives CASSRVGGPTGELFF.

This clone was observed a few times. The chain employs TRBV28 and TRBJ1-3, with a possible D match to TRBD1 (6 bases). CDR1 is MDHEN, CDR2 SYDVKM, per germline. V was shortened by 5 bases and J by 1 base, with 12 bases between the two germline ends. The CDR3 loop spans 15 amino acids. In DNA, the CDR3 is TGTGCCAGCAGTCCTCCAACAGGGTCTGGAAACACCATATATTTT. Translating it yields CASSPPTGSGNTIYF.

The chain combines TRBV30 with TRBJ2-7, with 14 bases identical to TRBD2. This CDR3 is built from 18 residues. Germline V gives CDR1 GTSNPN, CDR2 SVGIG (reference sequence). The trim removed 1 base at V and 4 bases at J, leaving 12 bases unmatched. CDR3 in amino acids: CAWSAYLFGTSGSYEQYF. The DNA for the CDR3 is TGTGCCTGGAGTGCTTATCTCTTCGGGACTAGCGGGAGTTACGAGCAGTACTTC.

This clone was seen once. The genes are TRBV9 and TRBJ1-1, with 10 bases fitting TRBD1. The ends lost 3 bases at V and 6 bases at J; junction bases unmatched: 8. This CDR3 contains 15 residues. CDR1 SGDLS and CDR2 YYNGEE come from the germline V gene. CDR3 in DNA: TGTGCCAGCAGCGCGGGACAGGGGATGGTGGCTGAAGCTTTCTTT. Protein product: CASSAGQGMVAEAFF.

The J gene is TRBJ2-7, the V gene TRBV30, with 7 nucleotides matching TRBD2. With 0 bases clipped from V and 2 bases from J, the junction kept 7 bases outside the gene matches. Looked up from germline, CDR1 is GTSNPN and CDR2 is SVGIG (reference sequence). This CDR3 has 15 residues. The CDR3, as DNA: TGTGCCTGGAGTGTAGGCCTAGCGGCAACCTACGAGCAGTACTTC. Translating gives CAWSVGLAATYEQYF.

The chain combines TRBV29-1 with TRBJ2-7; 9 bases are a match to TRBD1. The germline V gene has CDR1 SQVTM and CDR2 ANQGSEA. V was pared by 3 bases and J by 4 bases, with 7 bases of the junction left unmatched. The CDR3 is 14 amino acids. The CDR3 loop reads CSVEFGQGTYEQYF. CDR3 nucleotides: TGCAGCGTTGAGTTCGGACAGGGGACTTACGAGCAGTACTTC.

V gene TRBV6-1 combines with J gene TRBJ2-6; 8 bases fit TRBD1. The V segment lost 7 bases and the J segment 12 bases; nucleotides outside the gene matches: 8. The CDR3 contains 13 residues. Germline CDR1 MNHNS, CDR2 SASEGT. This CDR3 reads CASKRTGNSVLTF. The CDR3 region has the DNA TGTGCCAGCAAACGGACAGGGAATAGCGTCCTGACTTTC.

The rearrangement uses TRBV2 and TRBJ1-2; no definite D call. This CDR3 contains 18 residues. V shed 3 bases and J shed 0 bases, with 20 bases lying between them. Per the germline V gene, CDR1 is SNHLY and CDR2 is FYNNEI. In nucleotides, the CDR3 is TGTGCCAGCAGTGAGGGCAGCCTGAATAATACTCCTAACTATGGCTACACCTTC. Protein product: CASSEGSLNNTPNYGYTF.